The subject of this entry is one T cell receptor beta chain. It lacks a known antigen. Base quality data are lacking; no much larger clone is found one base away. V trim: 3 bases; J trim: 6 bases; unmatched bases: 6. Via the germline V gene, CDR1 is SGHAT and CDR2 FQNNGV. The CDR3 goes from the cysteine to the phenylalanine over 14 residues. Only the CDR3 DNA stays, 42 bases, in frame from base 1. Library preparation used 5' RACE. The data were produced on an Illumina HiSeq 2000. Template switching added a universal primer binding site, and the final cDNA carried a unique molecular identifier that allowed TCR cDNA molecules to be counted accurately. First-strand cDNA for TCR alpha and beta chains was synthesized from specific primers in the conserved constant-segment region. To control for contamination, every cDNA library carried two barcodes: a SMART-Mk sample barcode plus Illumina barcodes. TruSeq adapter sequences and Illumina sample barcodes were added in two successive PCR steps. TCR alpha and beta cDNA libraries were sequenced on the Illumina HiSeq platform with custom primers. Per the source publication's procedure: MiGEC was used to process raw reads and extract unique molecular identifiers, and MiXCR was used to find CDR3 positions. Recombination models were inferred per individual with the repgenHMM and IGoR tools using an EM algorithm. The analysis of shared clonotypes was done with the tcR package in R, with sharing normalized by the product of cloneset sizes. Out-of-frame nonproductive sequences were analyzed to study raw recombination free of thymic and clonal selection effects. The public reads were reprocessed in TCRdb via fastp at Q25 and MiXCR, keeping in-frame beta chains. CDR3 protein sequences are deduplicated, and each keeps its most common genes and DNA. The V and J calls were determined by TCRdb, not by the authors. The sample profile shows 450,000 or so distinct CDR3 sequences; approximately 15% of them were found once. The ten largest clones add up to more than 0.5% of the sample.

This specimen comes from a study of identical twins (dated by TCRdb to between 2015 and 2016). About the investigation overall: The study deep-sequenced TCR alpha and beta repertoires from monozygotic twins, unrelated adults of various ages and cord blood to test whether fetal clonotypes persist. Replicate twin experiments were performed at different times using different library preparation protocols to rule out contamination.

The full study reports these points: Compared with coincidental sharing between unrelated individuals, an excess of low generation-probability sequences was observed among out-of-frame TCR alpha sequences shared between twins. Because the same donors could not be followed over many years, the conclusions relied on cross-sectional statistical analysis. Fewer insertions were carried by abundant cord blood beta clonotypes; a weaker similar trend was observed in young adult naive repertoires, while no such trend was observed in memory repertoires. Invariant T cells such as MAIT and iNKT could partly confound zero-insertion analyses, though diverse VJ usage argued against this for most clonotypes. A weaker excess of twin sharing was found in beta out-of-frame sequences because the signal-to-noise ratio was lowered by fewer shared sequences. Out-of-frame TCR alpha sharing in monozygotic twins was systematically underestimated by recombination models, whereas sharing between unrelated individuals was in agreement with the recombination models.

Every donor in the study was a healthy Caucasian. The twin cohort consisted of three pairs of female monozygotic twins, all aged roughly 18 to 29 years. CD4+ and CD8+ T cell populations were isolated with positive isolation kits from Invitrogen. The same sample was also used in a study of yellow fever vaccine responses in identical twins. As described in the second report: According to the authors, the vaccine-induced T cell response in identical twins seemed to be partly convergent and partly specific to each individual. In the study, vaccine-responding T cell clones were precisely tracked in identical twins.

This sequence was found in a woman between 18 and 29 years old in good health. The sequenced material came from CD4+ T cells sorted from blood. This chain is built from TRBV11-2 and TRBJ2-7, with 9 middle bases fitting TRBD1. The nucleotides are TGTGCCAGCAGCTTGGACAGGGGCAGGGGCGAGCAGTACTTC. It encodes CASSLDRGRGEQYF.